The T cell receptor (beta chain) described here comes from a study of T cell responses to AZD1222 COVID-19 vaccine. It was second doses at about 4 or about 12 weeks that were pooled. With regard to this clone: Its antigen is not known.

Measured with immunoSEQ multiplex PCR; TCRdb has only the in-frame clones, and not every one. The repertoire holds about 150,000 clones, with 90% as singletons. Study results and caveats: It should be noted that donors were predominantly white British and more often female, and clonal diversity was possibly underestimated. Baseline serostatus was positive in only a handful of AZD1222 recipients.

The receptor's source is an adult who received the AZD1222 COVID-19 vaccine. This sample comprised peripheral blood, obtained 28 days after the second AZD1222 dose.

The CDR3 protein is CARTLKRLGETQYF. For the CDR3, the DNA is TGCGCCAGGACCCTAAAGCGCCTCGGAGAGACCCAGTACTTC. This chain connects TRBV5-1 to TRBJ2-5, with unresolved D. Germline V gives CDR1 SGHRS, CDR2 YFSETQ. This CDR3 region has 14 residues. V lost 8 bases and J lost 4, with 18 bases in between.